The 27 T cell receptor gamma chains below were found in one sample sequenced in a study of intestinal T cells in coeliac disease. Using roughly 200 ng of biopsy DNA, TRG was amplified with LymphoTrack primers. TCRdb re-processed the multiplex PCR reads using CATT. The table has 2,500 or so gamma-chain clones, 45% to 50% seen once. Genomic DNA came from ten approximately 5-µm formalin-fixed paraffin-embedded scrolls per case. The material sequenced was a duodenal biopsy. These receptors were taken from a human donor with celiac disease.

On this clone: Mismatch with germline at one junction end may stem from a read error. Additional DNA sequences in this sample encode the identical CDR3. The chain has TRGV2 and TRGJP2. Germline values: CDR1 EGSNGY, CDR2 YDSYNSKV. The CDR3 runs to 15 residues. The CDR3 nucleotides are TGTGCCACCTGGGAAAGATATAGTAGTAATTGGATTAAGACGTTT. Translating it yields CATWERYSSNWIKTF.

By frequency in the sample, this clone is large (0.1 to 1%). V is TRGV4 and J is TRGJ1 or TRGJ2. This CDR3 is 11 amino acids long. The trim removed 2 bases at V and 5 bases at J, leaving 0 bases unmatched. CDR1 and CDR2 (germline): EGSTGY, YDSYTSSV. CDR3 nucleotides: TGTGCCACCTGGGATGATTATAAGAAACTCTTT. Amino acid sequence: CATWDDYKKLF.

CDR3 amino acids: CATWDESSDWIKTF. The DNA for the CDR3 is TGTGCCACCTGGGACGAGAGTAGTGATTGGATCAAGACGTTT. J is TRGJP2 and V is TRGV2. Per the germline V gene, CDR1 is EGSNGY and CDR2 is YDSYNSKV. V shed 2 bases, J shed 2 bases, and the junction held 2 bases outside the gene matches. The CDR3 loop spans 14 amino acids.

The J gene is TRGJ1 or TRGJ2, the V gene TRGV4. The CDR3 is made up of 11 amino acids. Germline CDR1 EGSTGY, CDR2 YDSYTSSV. Losses at the gene ends were 1 base for V and 10 bases for J; bases not matched to a gene: 4. The CDR3 sequence is CATWDGKKKLF. In DNA, the CDR3 is TGTGCCACCTGGGATGGTAAGAAGAAACTCTTT.

This clone was counted between two and nine times. The chain couples TRGV3 to TRGJ1 or TRGJ2. V dropped 3 bases and J dropped 3; count of bases not matched to a gene: 5. The CDR3 is 13 residues long. The germline gives CDR1 VTNTFY, CDR2 YDVSTARD (reference sequence). CDR3 residues: CATWDGPYYKKLF. The CDR3, as DNA: TGTGCCACCTGGGACGGTCCTTATTATAAGAAACTCTTT.

As DNA, the CDR3 is TGTGCCACCTGGGCCCGGCGGGGTTATTATAAGAAACTCTTT. It translates to CATWARRGYYKKLF. This chain joins TRGV8 and TRGJ1 or TRGJ2. This CDR3 is built from 14 residues. CDR1 and CDR2 from the germline V gene are VENAVY and YDSYNSRV. Germline trimming cut 5 bases from V and 3 bases from J; bases unmatched to any gene: 10.

The chain is built from TRGV10 and TRGJ1 or TRGJ2. TRGV10 is identified as an open reading frame with a role that is uncertain. The CDR3 runs to 11 residues. After removal of 13 bases from V and 4 bases from J, the junction contained 8 bases not matched to a gene. This CDR3 reads CAGLGYYKKLF. CDR3 DNA: TGTGCTGGATTAGGATATTATAAGAAACTCTTT.

The chain joins TRGV3 to TRGJ1 or TRGJ2. V gave up 5 bases and J gave up 3 bases; unmatched junction bases: 4. Per germline, CDR1 VTNTFY and CDR2 YDVSTARD (reference sequence). This CDR3 spans 12 amino acids. The CDR3 loop is CATWGTYYKKLF. The CDR3, as DNA: TGTGCCACCTGGGGGACTTATTATAAGAAACTCTTT.

There are a few counts of this clone. The DNA of the CDR3 is TGTGCTGCGTGGGATGGGGGTCGGAAACTCTTT. Protein: CAAWDGGRKLF. V gene TRGV10 combines with J gene TRGJ1 or TRGJ2. TRGV10 is recorded as an ORF, its role being uncertain. The CDR3 consists of 11 residues. The V and J ends lost 8 bases and 12 bases, in that order; junction bases with no gene match: 11.

Notes on this clone: Sequence at one end of the junction differs from germline and may be a read error. The V gene is TRGV2, the J gene TRGJ1 or TRGJ2. CDR3 length: 14 amino acids. Looked up from germline, CDR1 is EGSNGY and CDR2 is YDSYNSKV. The CDR3 loop is CATWGGGIYYKKLF. In DNA, the CDR3 is TGTGCCACCTGGGGCGGGGGGATTTATTATAAGAAACTCTTT.

This chain's CDR3 is CATWDRRNYYKKLF. CDR3 in DNA: TGTGCCACCTGGGACAGACGGAATTATTATAAGAAACTCTTT. The V and J genes are TRGV3 and TRGJ1 or TRGJ2. Germline V gene data show CDR1 as VTNTFY and CDR2 as YDVSTARD (reference sequence). V dropped 1 base and J dropped 0; count of bases not matched to a gene: 3. The CDR3 runs to 14 residues.

This clone has a handful of counts. V gene TRGV5 combines with J gene TRGJP2. The V segment lost 0 bases and the J segment 9 bases; nucleotides outside the gene matches: 4. This CDR3 is 13 amino acids long. In germline, CDR1 is VINAFY, CDR2 YDVSNSKD. The CDR3 is CATWDRPHWIKTF. The CDR3 bases are TGTGCCACCTGGGACAGGCCCCATTGGATCAAGACGTTT.

This clone has only a few counts. This chain joins TRGV10 and TRGJP1. TRGV10 is annotated as an ORF whose role is uncertain. The CDR3 is 9 residues long. Germline trimming cut 8 bases from V and 12 bases from J; bases unmatched to any gene: 1. This CDR3 is CAAWGFKIF. The CDR3 DNA reads as TGTGCTGCGTGGGGGTTCAAGATATTT.

The chain links TRGV2 to TRGJ1 or TRGJ2. The ends lost 1 base at V and 10 bases at J; junction bases unmatched: 13. Germline V gene lookup returns CDR1 EGSNGY and CDR2 YDSYNSKV. The CDR3 length is 14 residues. In DNA form, the CDR3 reads TGTGCCACCTGGGACGGCCCCTGGGTTATCAAGAAACTCTTT. Its protein product is CATWDGPWVIKKLF.

This clone appeared a few times. This chain connects TRGV4 to TRGJ1 or TRGJ2. Germline V gives CDR1 EGSTGY, CDR2 YDSYTSSV. V lost 6 bases, J lost 7 bases, and 0 bases stayed unmatched. This CDR3 is 9 amino acids long. The CDR3: CATWYKKLF. The CDR3 DNA follows: TGTGCCACCTGGTATAAGAAACTCTTT.

This clone was observed a few times. The chain recombines TRGV9 with TRGJ1 or TRGJ2. This CDR3 region has 14 residues. Trimming cost V 3 bases and J 0 bases; bases outside gene matches: 5. In germline, CDR1 is GITISATS, CDR2 ISYDGTV (reference sequence). In nucleotides, the CDR3 is TGTGCCTTGTGGGAGCCCCCGAATTATTATAAGAAACTCTTT. This encodes CALWEPPNYYKKLF.

As regards this clone: Its ends do not fully match the called genes, so a read error is possible. The V call is TRGV11, the J call TRGJ1 or TRGJ2. TRGV11 counts as an open reading frame of uncertain function. This CDR3 is built from 14 residues. The CDR3 DNA follows: TGTGCCCGCTGGATTAGGCAAAATTATTATAAGAAACTCTTT. Its translation: CARWIRQNYYKKLF.

This clone is large. The genes are TRGV2 and TRGJP2. V lost 1 base and J lost 4; bases outside the gene matches: 0. The CDR3 has 13 residues. CDR1 is EGSNGY and CDR2 is YDSYNSKV in the germline V gene. The DNA of the CDR3 is TGTGCCACCTGGGACGGTAGTGATTGGATCAAGACGTTT. Its protein is CATWDGSDWIKTF.

CDR3: CATWDGLPTTGWFKIF. The CDR3 DNA follows: TGTGCCACCTGGGACGGGCTCCCGACCACTGGTTGGTTCAAGATATTT. The rearrangement joins TRGV2 to TRGJP1. The junction had 6 bases not matched to a gene; V was cut back by 0 bases and J by 2 bases. Looked up from germline, CDR1 is EGSNGY and CDR2 is YDSYNSKV. CDR3 size: 16 residues.

The chain employs TRGV3 and TRGJ1 or TRGJ2. CDR1 is VTNTFY, CDR2 YDVSTARD, per germline (reference sequence). The CDR3 sequence is 13 residues long. The CDR3 coding sequence is TGTGCACCTGGGACCCTTCGTTATTATAAGAAACTCTTT. Translated, it gives CAPGTLRYYKKLF.

This rearrangement joins TRGV4 to TRGJ1 or TRGJ2. There are 13 residues in the CDR3. J gave up 5 bases and V 3 bases, and 7 bases lay outside the gene matches. The germline gives CDR1 EGSTGY, CDR2 YDSYTSSV. In DNA, the CDR3 is TGTGCCACCTGGGATCACGAGGATTATAAGAAACTCTTT. Translated, it gives CATWDHEDYKKLF.

As regards this clone: Since a much larger clone is just one base distant, this may be a read error. The chain joins TRGV4 to TRGJ1 or TRGJ2. Germline V gene sequence: CDR1 EGSTGY, CDR2 YDSYTSSV. This CDR3 region has 14 residues. The CDR3 is CATRDPQNYYKKLF. The CDR3 region has the DNA TGTGCCACCCGGGATCCCCAGAATTATTATAAGAAACTCTTT.

Points on this clone: Different DNA sequences within this sample yield the same CDR3. This chain connects TRGV3 to TRGJ1 or TRGJ2. In germline, CDR1 is VTNTFY, CDR2 YDVSTARD (reference sequence). CDR3 length: 14 residues. Trimming removed 0 bases from V and 4 bases from J; junction bases left unmatched: 6. The CDR3 is CATWDRRGYYKKLF. The CDR3 DNA sequence: TGTGCCACCTGGGACAGGAGAGGATATTATAAGAAACTCTTT.

This clone was detected only a few times. One end of the junction varies from germline; a read error may be responsible. The V gene is TRGV5, the J gene TRGJ1 or TRGJ2. Germline assignment: CDR1 VINAFY and CDR2 YDVSNSKD. The CDR3 consists of 15 residues. The CDR3, as DNA: TGTGCCACCTGGGACAGGCTTGGGGAATATTATAAGAAACTTTTT. Protein sequence: CATWDRLGEYYKKLF.

There are a few counts of this clone. The chain combines TRGV10 with TRGJ1 or TRGJ2. TRGV10 qualifies as an ORF whose function is uncertain. The CDR3 loop spans 12 amino acids. V shed 8 bases and J 0 bases; nucleotides not matched to a gene: 2. CDR3 coding DNA: TGTGCTGCGTGGGTGAATTATTATAAGAAACTCTTT. The encoded protein is CAAWVNYYKKLF.

A note on this clone: This clone may be a read error of a much larger clone one base away. The sample holds other DNA sequences that translate to the same CDR3. V usage is TRGV3 and J usage is TRGJP2. There are 16 residues in the CDR3. V lost 4 bases and J lost 5; bases outside the gene matches: 13. Germline CDR1 and CDR2: VTNTFY and YDVSTARD (reference sequence). The CDR3 is CATWDRLGKSDWIKTF. The CDR3 coding sequence is TGTGCCACCTGGGATAGGCTGGGCAAGAGTGATTGGATCAAGACGTTT.

This sequence joins TRGV2 and TRGJ1 or TRGJ2. From germline, CDR1 is EGSNGY and CDR2 YDSYNSKV. The CDR3 length is 15 residues. V lost 5 bases, J lost 5 bases, and 15 bases stayed unmatched. The DNA of the CDR3 is TGTGCCACCTGGGGACGGGCAGGGGGTAATTATAAGAAACTCTTT. Its translation: CATWGRAGGNYKKLF.